The clone carrying this T cell receptor (beta chain) was seen more than once but under ten times. This record comes from a study of CD8+ T cells in alopecia areata. This CDR3 is 17 amino acids long. J lost 4 bases, V lost 2 bases, and 12 bases had no gene match. Germline V lookup: CDR1 MGHRA, CDR2 YSYEKL. Reverse transcription of extracted RNA yielded cDNA, which provided the sequencing template. Repertoires were generated with immunoSEQ multiplex PCR, while TCRdb's copy carries only in-frame clones and drops some. The repertoire holds about 260,000 clones, with about three fifths as singletons. Treatment noted: oral pan-JAK inhibitor, 5-10 mg twice daily. Alopecia areata patients had lesional scalp punch biopsies and peripheral blood taken from them. Sorting of PBMCs yielded the CD4+ and CD8+ T cells.

Specimen: CD4+ T cells sorted from blood, collected around week 52, from a patient treated with tofacitinib. This TCR was sampled from a human donor with alopecia areata. The chain carries TRBV4-1 and TRBJ1-2, with 8 bases that match TRBD1. The CDR3: CASSQTHRDRHSYGYTF. In DNA, the CDR3 is TGCGCCAGCAGCCAAACGCACCGGGACAGGCACTCCTATGGCTACACCTTC.